This T cell receptor (beta chain) derives from a study of shared clonotypes between healthy human individuals (dated by TCRdb to 2018 to 2020). As for the study more broadly: The cohort included a few men and a couple of women between 18 and 49 years of age. For each donor, CD4 naive and CD4 memory were each run on three plates, CD8 naive on two plates, and CD8 memory on one plate. To estimate repertoire size and how much clonotypes are shared between individuals, the study performed deep sequencing of blood TCR repertoires from 4 to 6 healthy adults. To increase sequencing depth and limit assay-specific biases, different laboratories used diverse techniques to prepare libraries and sequence TCR repertoires. Between about 0.9 and 8.9 billion PBMCs per donor were obtained by leukapheresis. General study outcomes and caveats: Sampling was restricted to blood, and TCR repertoires in tissue are likely to differ from TCR repertoires in blood. Estimated clonotype richness was generally larger for naive than for memory subsets. Pairwise subsampling led to the expectation that sequencing depth would affect the degree of clonotype sharing among donors. Across a handful of donors, approximately 5% of naive CD4, roughly 3.3% of naive CD8, under 2.5% of memory CD4, and roughly 0.41% of memory CD8 clonotypes were shared. Rarefaction of sorted-subset datasets indicated incomplete sequencing despite the large sequencing depth. Compared with non-shared clonotypes, clonotypes shared by all four sorted-subset donors had higher generation probabilities. Because the study included only a small number of donors, the genetic and exposure-history diversity represented was limited.

Using the deep immunoSEQ assay, TCR CDR3 regions were amplified from genomic DNA by multiplex PCR. Extracted genomic DNA from each cell subset was distributed evenly across all wells of several immunoSEQ 96-well plates, and each plate was treated as a replicate. For sorted subsets, about 200 ng genomic DNA, equal to tens of thousands of T cell genomes, was loaded into each replicate PCR. The purified libraries were quantified using a Qubit 3.0 fluorometer, sized with a Bioanalyzer 2100, and then quantified again using the KAPA Library Quantification kit. Every immunoSEQ 96-well plate was sequenced on a dedicated single-read 150-cycle Illumina NextSeq 550 flow cell. Per the authors' processing: The immunoSEQ output contained only junctional sequences without quality scores, so filtering could not match that applied to full-length reads. Sequences were annotated with PyIR, a Python wrapper for IgBLAST v1.9, using IMGT germline references to assign V/J genes and CDR3. Reads were filtered out if the reads had weak V/J assignments (E-value above 1e-6), no CDR3, stop codons, out-of-frame junctions, or ambiguous translated residues. V3J clonotypes were defined as sequences sharing an identical inferred V gene, J gene, and CDR3 amino acid sequence. The percentage overlap between two repertoires was calculated by dividing the number of shared unique clonotypes by the size of the smaller repertoire. RTK rarefaction, the Chao1 estimator, and Recon v2.1 estimates of unobserved clonotypes were used to assess repertoire richness. OLGA was used to compute generation probabilities for all TCRbeta clonotypes that the gDNA method yielded from a handful of donors. TCRdb limited this immuneACCESS table to in-frame rearrangements with V and J called. A share of clones is missing; checked studies link under half to unresolved V genes, and the rest is unexplained. V, J and clone size were drawn from that table, and D and trimming were deduced from the DNA. The sample table shows millions of clones, and approximately 95% are seen once. The ten largest clones represent 0.39% of the sample.

The donors were healthy, HIV-negative adults with no recently reported acute infections or vaccinations. All donors were Caucasian adults living in Nashville, Tennessee, USA. CD4+ T cells were enriched by magnetic negative selection, after which naive cells were positively selected on CD45RA and the negative fraction was taken as the memory subset. After blood collection by leukapheresis, PBMCs were isolated using Ficoll-Histopaque density gradient centrifugation and then cryopreserved in the vapor phase of liquid nitrogen. Analytical flow cytometry was used to check the purity and quantity of each magnetically sorted T cell population. From each sorted fraction, genomic DNA was isolated and quantified by UV absorbance on a Nanodrop 2000c. Counted from cysteine to phenylalanine, this CDR3 has 15 amino acids. The retained sequence is limited to the CDR3, 45 bases, with the frame set at the first base. In the germline V gene, CDR1 corresponds to MGHDK and CDR2 to SYGVNS. From V the trimming removes 1 base and from J it removes 5 bases, while the gene matches leave 6 bases of the junction unaccounted for.

This clone was detected only once. Its antigen is still unknown. One base away there is no much larger clone; base qualities are not given. The sequence was obtained from a man in his late teens or twenties in good health. Some clones in this sample may be carry-over from other donors' samples. This chain is built from TRBV25-1 and TRBJ2-3, with 7 bases in between that match TRBD1. The sample consisted of naive CD4+ T cells from PBMCs. Interpreted using the paper, the cell subset or site label stands for: CD45RA+ positively selected. The CDR3 region has the sequence CASSEFTGDLDTQYF. Read as DNA, the sequence is TGTGCCAGCAGTGAATTTACAGGGGATTTAGATACGCAGTATTTT.